The TCR beta chain under discussion was sequenced for a study of blood T cell repertoires in COVID-19 (dated by TCRdb to about 2020). Study-level background: The collaborator samples originated in the United States, Italy and Spain and spanned the acute and convalescent phases of COVID-19. The prospective study material was composed of cDNA or gDNA derived from T cells, B-cell-depleted T cells, or PBMCs. Deeply sampled blood TCRbeta repertoires from subjects exposed to, actively infected with, or recovered from COVID-19 were included in the dataset. The repertoires were made available in a free public database intended to serve as a resource for research on the immune response to SARS-CoV-2. Samples came from the ongoing ImmuneRACE study (first 160 participants) plus 1,254 subjects from 6 global collaborators. Sample metadata almost always included a de-identified subject ID, COVID-19 status, age in years and sex. Where HLA class I and class II types were available, the types were taken from metadata supplied by the sample provider, not from assay-based typing.

Details on this clone: Its antigen is currently not known. Base qualities are not at hand, and no much larger clone is one base apart.

TCRbeta CDR3 regions were amplified from genomic DNA by means of the immunoSEQ Assay, a bias-controlled multiplex PCR. Concerning the study's data processing: The number of nucleated cells in each sample was estimated from the amplification of reference gene primers within the assay. To quantify the absolute abundance of each unique TCRbeta CDR3 rearrangement, sequence reads were collapsed and filtered. Productive Simpson clonality was computed per sample as the square root of Simpson's diversity index over productive rearrangements. What TCRdb holds here is the immuneACCESS table cut down to in-frame rearrangements. Part of the clones is not present; checked against another copy, under half of the missing clones reflect an unresolved V gene, and the others are unexplained. The DNA gave D and trimming, while V, J and clone size come from that table. This sample gives some 270,000 clones in total; 75% to 95% of them show up just once. Together, the top ten hold 2.8% of the sample.

In the prospective study, participants were roughly 18 to 100 years old, resided in approximately 25 geographic areas of the United States, and were enrolled through a virtual design. In the prospective study, participants were assigned to cohorts based on the clinical history participants reported in a screening survey and a study questionnaire. Exposed participants were defined as having been in contact with someone with a PCR-confirmed or clinician-diagnosed COVID-19 case within 2 weeks of study entry. Each participant in the prospective study had whole blood, serum and a nasopharyngeal or oropharyngeal swab collected by mobile phlebotomists. Over a roughly two-month period, participants in the prospective study had the option of providing additional blood draws and questionnaires. Blood samples from the prospective study were shipped frozen or at room temperature prior to DNA extraction. Relative to germline, V is 2 bases shorter and J is 1 base shorter, with 8 bases between their ends. The CDR3 goes from the cysteine to the phenylalanine over 14 residues. CDR3 DNA is the only sequence kept; it has 42 bases, read in frame from the first base. Sequences SEHNR (CDR1) and FQNEAQ (CDR2) are obtained from the germline V gene (reference sequence).

Study-level results and caveats: The quantity of clinical and demographic metadata differed by source and by participant and was supplied without curation.

The source material was PBMCs or T cells enriched from blood (not recorded which). This receptor was obtained from a man aged 40-50 years who had been exposed to COVID-19. This receptor chain uses TRBV7-9 and TRBJ1-2; the D region possibly corresponds to TRBD1 (5 bases align). The sequence in DNA is TGTGCCAGCAGCTTAAAGGGGATTAACTATGGCTACACCTTC. The encoded protein is CASSLKGINYGYTF.